This entry is about one TCR beta chain. How the authors handled the data: Amplification of reference gene primers provided the estimated nucleated cell counts. Data came from immunoSEQ multiplex PCR; TCRdb stores just in-frame clones and leaves some out. Clonal size and the V and J genes are those of that table, whereas D and trimming came from the DNA. The sample shows over 110,000 clones, 88% of them seen only once. The data originate from a study of blood T cell repertoires in COVID-19. On the study more broadly: Material from acute and convalescent COVID-19 was sourced from the United States, Italy and Spain. The analysed material was cDNA or gDNA that came from T cells, B-cell-depleted T cells, or PBMCs.

Material for sequencing was peripheral blood. The clonotype comes from a human donor in a cohort sampled during active COVID-19.

In DNA, the CDR3 is TGTGCCAGCAGCTCAAACGGGGGTCCAGATACGCAGTATTTT. This gives the protein CASSSNGGPDTQYF. The V call is TRBV13, the J call TRBJ2-3; D is perhaps TRBD2 (6 bases). Trimming stripped 4 bases from V and 4 bases from J, with 12 bases between. The CDR3 has 14 amino acids. Germline V gene data show CDR1 as PRHDT and CDR2 as FYEKMQ (reference sequence).